The clone carrying this T cell receptor (beta chain) was seen more than once but under ten times. Its specificity is unknown. All of the isolated RNA was reverse transcribed, so expressed TCRB transcripts were sequenced. Sequencing was performed with immunoSEQ multiplex PCR; in TCRdb, only in-frame clones are kept and a portion is missing. In the table there are around 710,000 clones, around 11% of which are singletons. This CDR3 contains 16 residues. Germline V gene data show CDR1 as KGHSH and CDR2 as LQKENI. Trimming cost V 5 bases and J 2 bases, with 16 bases left between them. The sample comes from a study of beta chain features in type 1 diabetes. Overall study findings and caveats: In all four CD4+ subsets, TCRB CDR3 length was significantly, moderately reduced in type 1 diabetes.

The sample consisted of naive CD4+ T cells from blood. The receptor was derived from a man aged 25 to 45 with type 1 diabetes. The chain uses TRBV18 and TRBJ1-5; D might be TRBD1 (6 bases). The CDR3 reads CASSILQTGGNQPQHF. CDR3 DNA sequence: TGTGCCAGCTCAATTTTACAGACAGGCGGCAATCAGCCCCAGCATTTT.